This T cell receptor (beta chain) was observed in a study of blood T cell repertoires in COVID-19. For the study at large: Nucleic acid was either cDNA or gDNA, and it came from T cells, B-cell-depleted T cells, or PBMCs.

Data came from immunoSEQ multiplex PCR; TCRdb stores just in-frame clones and leaves some out. The table shows 90,000 to 120,000 clones, with roughly 69% occurring only once. Germline V gives CDR1 SGHNT, CDR2 YYREEE (reference sequence). V lost 2 bases and J 5 bases, leaving 14 bases between the germline ends. This CDR3 has 15 residues. Specimen: peripheral blood. The TCR originated in a man of 80 years or more with acute or convalescent COVID-19. J is TRBJ2-1 and V is TRBV5-4; a weak D match, TRBD2 (7 bases). Written as DNA, the CDR3 is TGTGCCAGCAGCTTTCCTAAGGGGGGGGACAATGAGCAGTTCTTC. Its translation is CASSFPKGGDNEQFF.